This is a list of T cell receptor beta chains from one sample in a study of post-analysis software for immune sequencing data. TCRdb re-derived calls from the PCR reads in MiXCR, one entry per CDR3 protein. The sample records roughly 800,000 distinct CDR3 sequences, about half being singletons. What was sequenced was blood. These receptor sequences come from a girl aged 10-17 years with multiple sclerosis. Each CDR3 is given with its conserved first and last residue. D genes are given only for firm matches. The listing skips clone size in some rows; elsewhere it reads once, few, many or a size class.

j_gene	v_gene	d_gene	abundance	CDR3aa	CDR3nt
TRBJ2-3	TRBV7-2	-	-	CASSSRRWGAKTDTQYF	TGTGCCAGCAGCTCCCGACGGTGGGGGGCCAAAACCGATACGCAGTATTTT
TRBJ2-7	TRBV27	-	-	CASSLSAGDRYEQYF	TGTGCCAGCAGTTTATCGGCAGGGGACCGCTACGAGCAGTACTTC
TRBJ2-1	TRBV29-1	-	-	CSVGQGENGQFF	TGCAGCGTTGGGCAGGGAGAAAATGGGCAGTTCTTC
TRBJ2-1	TRBV12-3/TRBV12-4	-	few	CASRTGTPSEQFF	TGTGCCAGCAGAACCGGGACTCCCAGTGAGCAGTTCTTC
TRBJ2-7	TRBV24-1	-	few	CATSDSTMARSGEQYF	TGTGCCACCAGTGATTCCACAATGGCTCGCTCGGGCGAGCAGTACTTC
TRBJ2-7	TRBV29-1	-	few	CSAGEGGGYEQYF	TGCAGCGCTGGGGAGGGAGGGGGCTACGAGCAGTACTTC
TRBJ2-1	TRBV20-1	-	many	CSASSRTDEQFF	TGCAGTGCCTCATCCAGGACGGATGAGCAGTTCTTC
TRBJ2-7	TRBV10-3	TRBD2	-	CAIRRGGPTYEQYF	TGTGCCATCAGGCGGGGGGGCCCTACCTACGAGCAGTACTTC
TRBJ1-2	TRBV12-3/TRBV12-4	-	few	CASSSQGFYGYTF	TGTGCCAGCAGCTCACAAGGGTTCTATGGCTACACCTTC
TRBJ2-5	TRBV11-1	-	many	CASSLVAGRETQYF	TGTGCCAGCAGCTTAGTGGCGGGAAGGGAGACCCAGTACTTC
TRBJ2-3	TRBV5-1	-	few	CASSLVTSQVNTDTQYF	TGCGCCAGCAGCTTGGTAACGTCACAGGTTAACACAGATACGCAGTATTTT
TRBJ2-2	TRBV7-8	-	-	CASSPVGFRTGELFF	TGTGCCAGCAGTCCAGTAGGGTTTAGGACCGGGGAGCTGTTTTTT
TRBJ2-5	TRBV5-1	TRBD2	-	CASSSKAGLGETQYF	TGCGCCAGCAGCTCAAAAGCGGGATTGGGAGAGACCCAGTACTTC
TRBJ1-5	TRBV15	TRBD1	-	CATSRVQGARGNQPQHF	TGTGCCACCAGCAGAGTTCAGGGGGCGCGTGGCAATCAGCCCCAGCATTTT
TRBJ2-5	TRBV9	-	once	CASSPVGGEETQYF	TGTGCCAGCAGCCCTGTCGGAGGGGAAGAGACCCAGTACTTC
TRBJ2-7	TRBV29-1	-	-	CSVESGATYEQYF	TGCAGCGTTGAGTCGGGGGCCACCTACGAGCAGTACTTC
TRBJ2-5	TRBV27	-	-	CASSGLTGLQETQYF	TGTGCCAGCAGTGGATTGACAGGCCTGCAAGAGACCCAGTACTTC
TRBJ2-7	TRBV10-3	-	-	CAIRVSGTYEQYF	TGTGCCATCAGGGTTAGCGGAACCTACGAGCAGTACTTC
TRBJ2-3	TRBV29-1	-	few	CSVAPGGPDTQYF	TGCAGCGTTGCCCCCGGGGGCCCAGATACGCAGTATTTT
TRBJ2-5	TRBV7-9	TRBD2	few	CASSLDSLAGEQYF	TGTGCCAGCAGCTTAGATTCGCTAGCGGGAGAGCAGTACTTC
TRBJ2-7	TRBV7-9	TRBD2	few	CAGAGGSYEQYF	TGTGCCGGGGCGGGAGGATCCTACGAGCAGTACTTC
TRBJ2-1	TRBV20-1	TRBD2	-	CSAPTSGLAGYEQFF	TGCAGTGCCCCCACGTCGGGACTAGCGGGATATGAGCAGTTCTTC
TRBJ1-2	TRBV20-1	TRBD1	-	CSARGLQGGANYGYTF	TGCAGTGCTAGAGGCTTACAGGGGGGAGCTAACTATGGCTACACCTTC
TRBJ2-3	TRBV24-1	-	-	CATSAGASEVSDTQYF	TGTGCCACCAGTGCTGGAGCGTCGGAGGTCTCAGATACGCAGTATTTT
TRBJ1-4	TRBV6-6	TRBD1	few	CASSYGQGGNEKLFF	TGTGCCAGCAGTTATGGGCAGGGGGGTAATGAAAAACTGTTTTTT
TRBJ2-7	TRBV5-1	-	-	CASSYGDRSSYEQYF	TGCGCCAGCAGCTACGGCGATAGGAGCTCCTACGAGCAGTACTTC
TRBJ1-2	TRBV12-3/TRBV12-4	-	-	CASSTWTDYGYTF	TGTGCCAGCAGTACTTGGACTGATTATGGCTACACCTTC
TRBJ2-7	TRBV7-9	-	-	CASSLASAGRYEQYF	TGTGCCAGCAGCTTAGCGTCTGCGGGACGCTACGAGCAGTACTTC
TRBJ1-5	TRBV6-6	-	-	CASSAQGGSNQPQHF	TGTGCCAGCAGTGCCCAGGGAGGGAGCAATCAGCCCCAGCATTTT
TRBJ2-7	TRBV5-1	-	few	CASSPVGDEQYF	TGTGCCAGCAGCCCGGTGGGAGATGAGCAGTACTTC
TRBJ2-1	TRBV18	TRBD2	-	CASSAGTRVEFF	TGTGCCAGCTCAGCCGGGACTAGGGTGGAGTTCTTC
TRBJ2-5	TRBV24-1	-	-	CATSDGPQETQYF	TGTGCCACCTCGGACGGCCCCCAGGAGACCCAGTACTTC
TRBJ1-2	TRBV12-3/TRBV12-4	-	few	CASSKAVANYGYTF	TGTGCCAGCTCCAAGGCAGTAGCTAACTATGGCTACACCTTC
TRBJ2-1	TRBV29-1	-	few	CSVELDNTYNEQFF	TGCAGCGTTGAACTTGACAACACCTACAATGAGCAGTTCTTC
TRBJ2-1	TRBV12-3/TRBV12-4	TRBD2	-	CASSFRGGSGGQFF	TGTGCCAGCAGTTTTCGAGGCGGATCGGGGGGGCAGTTCTTC